The text below deals with one T cell receptor (beta chain). It lacks a known antigen. No base qualities exist here, and no much larger clone lies one base off it. The sample is drawn from a study of T cell responses to AZD1222 COVID-19 vaccine (dated by TCRdb to the early 2020s). At the level of the whole study: Because spike-specific TCR depth and breadth did not differ between the two schedules, AZD1222 recipients who got a second dose at roughly 4 weeks were pooled with those who got a second dose at roughly 12 weeks. Trial participants were enrolled by age into 18-55, 56-69 and 70-plus year subgroups, with approximately 150, 30 and 60 TCR-sequenced participants respectively. TCR sequencing covered 230 to 250 trial participants: about 210 given two doses of AZD1222 and approximately 26 given two doses of MenACWY control vaccine.

This specimen's time point label, interpreted: baseline before first vaccination. Samples from vaccinated people were obtained from the UK trials COV001 and COV002, which included a single-blind randomized controlled phase 2/3 trial of AZD1222 (ChAdOx1 nCoV-19) in healthy adults. Trial participant PBMC samples were collected at day 0 and day 28 after the second dose for TCRbeta chain sequencing. The CDR3 regions of human TCRbeta chains were analyzed by immunosequencing. As for the authors' bioinformatics: Repertoire TCRs were checked for matches against a reference library of SARS-CoV-2-specific TCRs that had been generated using the MIRA antigen-specificity platform. Breadth was defined as the fraction of unique TCRs that were SARS-CoV-2-associated. Depth was defined as the fraction of total T cells that were SARS-CoV-2-associated. Using the MIRA data, each spike-specific TCR was mapped to the spike region that the TCR reacts to and placed in a CD4 or CD8 class. Log10-transformed breadth and depth values were compared by one-way ANOVA with Sidak's multiple comparisons tests. The clones in this table, taken by TCRdb from immuneACCESS, are in-frame only. Not every clone is retained; where verified, under half of the shortfall comes from an unresolved V gene, and the cause of the rest is unknown. V, J and clone size are those of that table, while D and trimming were read from the DNA. The sample yields about 88,000 clones; about 90% were counted once. Jointly, the top ten make up 5.2% of the sample.

Reading the germline V gene gives CDR1 MDHEN and CDR2 SYDVKM. V is clipped by 2 bases and J by 0 bases, and the sequence between their germline boundaries is 11 bases long. Inclusive of the bounding cysteine and phenylalanine, the CDR3 is 15 residues long. Only the CDR3 portion is preserved as DNA: 45 bases, with reading frame beginning at the first base. Overall results and qualifications from the work: The vaccine-associated CD4 TCRs covered the entire spike protein, and the dominant responses fell in regions 160-218 and 743-854. Because no day 14 peak-response samples were available, the repertoires could be characterized only after the peak T cell response. Most participants were white British and females outnumbered males, and the authors suggested that clonal diversity may have been underestimated. In the small 56-69-year group, the increase in depth fell short of significance, most likely because of low power. Epitopes outside the regions mutated in the B.1.351 and B.1.1.7 variants were reportedly recognized by nearly half of the unique spike-specific TCRs. After two AZD1222 doses, spike-specific TCR breadth and depth were significantly higher than at day 0 and than in MenACWY recipients. Only five or six AZD1222 recipients were SARS-CoV-2 seropositive at baseline, limiting conclusions about previously exposed vaccinees.

The receptor was isolated from an adult in good health. The chain employs TRBV28 and TRBJ2-7; the D element might be TRBD1 or TRBD2, as each aligns at 5 bases. The source material was peripheral blood, sampled on day 0 of AZD1222 vaccination. The CDR3 protein sequence reads: CASSLGGPSSYEQYF. The nucleotides are TGTGCCAGCAGTTTAGGGGGTCCCAGCTCCTACGAGCAGTACTTC.